This note documents a single TCR beta chain sequence. What it binds is not known. The study made its TRB cDNA libraries by 5' RACE, adding UMI labels. Each CDR3 protein gets one entry in TCRdb, which reprocessed the 5' RACE reads and gives no DNA. This sample's table reports fewer than 90,000 distinct CDR3 sequences. The authors gated naive CD8+ T cells as CD45RO-CCR7+CD27+CD95-. This CDR3 has 16 residues. Germline lookup yields CDR1 MNHEY and CDR2 SVGAGI. These data belong to a study of CXCR3-negative and CXCR3-positive naive CD8 T cells. Findings of the study overall: TRB CDR3 hydrophobicity was greater in CXCR3-positive naive cells than in CXCR3-negative naive cells. Memory CD8+ cells had much lower diversity, and both naive subsets had comparably high diversity.

Material: naive CXCR3+ CD8+ T cells from blood. Sample subset: CD45RO-CCR7+CD27+CD95- naive CD8+ T cells expressing CXCR3 (TNR3+). This receptor was taken from a human donor in good health. Some clones in this sample may be carry-over from other donors' samples. This chain links TRBV6-5 with TRBJ1-2. The CDR3 is CASSYPLDSPNYGYTF.